The 25 T cell receptor beta chains in this list originate from one sample, sequenced in a study of T cell responses to AZD1222 COVID-19 vaccine. Profiled with immunoSEQ multiplex PCR; TCRdb holds only in-frame clones, not every one. The sample consists of around 130,000 clones, just over 85% of them appearing once. Specimen: peripheral blood, collected on day 0 of AZD1222 vaccination. These receptors all stem from an adult in good health.

V is TRBV28 and J is TRBJ2-3; a possible D gene is TRBD2 (5 bases). Trimming pared 3 bases from V and 0 bases from J, leaving 13 bases between. The germline V gene encodes CDR1 MDHEN and CDR2 SYDVKM. CDR3 length equals 16 residues. CDR3 in DNA: TGTGCCAGCAGTTTCGTAGGACGAGGGAGCACAGATACGCAGTATTTT. Amino acids: CASSFVGRGSTDTQYF.

The chain couples TRBV25-1 to TRBJ1-3; maybe TRBD1 (5 bases). Germline V gene lookup returns CDR1 MGHDK and CDR2 SYGVNS. Trimming took 0 bases from V and 0 from J, leaving 6 bases between them. This CDR3 has 15 residues. For the CDR3, the DNA is TGTGCCAGCAGTGAATATACAGGCTCTGGAAACACCATATATTTT. Its protein is CASSEYTGSGNTIYF.

V gene TRBV18 combines with J gene TRBJ2-1, with D possibly matching TRBD1 (7 bases). Per the germline V gene, CDR1 is KGHSH and CDR2 is LQKENI. The CDR3 spans 17 residues. V lost 1 base to trimming and J lost 4 bases, with 17 bases between them. The DNA for the CDR3 is TGTGCCAGCTCACCACTCAGGGGGGCAGGGGTTTACAATGAGCAGTTCTTC. Amino acids: CASSPLRGAGVYNEQFF. The whole variable domain, filled in from reference TRBV18 and TRBJ2-1, reads NAGVMQNPRHLVRRRGQEARLRCSPMKGHSHVYWYRQLPEEGLKFMVYLQKENIIDESGMPKERFSAEFPKEGPSILRIQQVVRGDSAAYFCASSPLRGAGVYNEQFFGPGTRLTVL.

The chain has TRBV7-2 and TRBJ2-3, with a tentative D call TRBD1 (6 bases). Trimming took 9 bases from V and 6 from J, leaving 19 bases between them. The germline CDR1 and CDR2 sequences are SGHTA and FQGNSA. The CDR3 spans 14 residues. The CDR3 is CASVSSGGLDTQYF. CDR3 sequence (DNA): TGTGCCAGTGTTAGCTCTGGGGGCCTTGATACGCAGTATTTT.

A single count supports this clone. The chain recombines TRBV7-9 with TRBJ1-4; weak D call: TRBD1 (6 bases). The CDR3 has 13 amino acids. The V end was cut by 6 bases, the J end by 7 bases, with 12 bases between. Germline values: CDR1 SEHNR, CDR2 FQNEAQ (reference sequence). CDR3 amino acids: CASRPTGIEKLFF. The CDR3 DNA reads TGTGCCAGCAGGCCTACAGGGATTGAAAAACTGTTTTTT.

The chain employs TRBV4-3 and TRBJ1-2; TRBD1 agrees at 8 bases. This CDR3 comprises 13 residues. V was clipped by 5 bases and J by 4 bases; unmatched bases: 3. Germline lookup yields CDR1 LGHNA and CDR2 YSLEER. CDR3 coding DNA: TGCGCCAGCAGCACCGACAGGGGCTATGGCTACACCTTC. Amino acid sequence: CASSTDRGYGYTF.

This clone was observed once. V is TRBV27 and J is TRBJ2-7; D is perhaps TRBD2 (5 bases). Germline-derived CDR1 and CDR2 are MNHEY and SMNVEV (reference sequence). Between the trimmed V and J ends, which lost 6 bases and 4 bases, there was a span of 7 bases. There are 11 residues in the CDR3. CDR3 coding DNA: TGTGCCAGCAGCCGGGGTTACGAGCAGTACTTC. Amino acid sequence: CASSRGYEQYF.

This clone was picked up a small number of times. The V call is TRBV6-6, the J call TRBJ1-5; possibly TRBD1 for D (6 bases). This CDR3 region has 13 residues. Germline V gives CDR1 MNHNY, CDR2 SVGAGI (reference sequence). The V and J ends lost 5 bases and 7 bases respectively, with 12 bases between them. Written as DNA, the CDR3 is TGTGCCAGCAGTCGGGGGGGCCGGCAGCCCCAGCATTTT. Protein sequence: CASSRGGRQPQHF.

V gene TRBV5-6 combines with J gene TRBJ1-3, with D unclear. The CDR3 contains 15 residues. Germline V gene data show CDR1 as SGHDT and CDR2 as YYEEEE. Trimming removed 1 base at V and 3 bases at J, with 11 bases between. The chain's CDR3 is CASSLYQVYGNTIYF. For the CDR3, the DNA is TGTGCCAGCAGCTTGTATCAGGTATATGGAAACACCATATATTTT.

This clone was picked up a small number of times. The chain combines TRBV7-6 with TRBJ1-1, with a weak D call TRBD1 (5 bases). Trimming took 1 base from V and 6 from J, leaving 15 bases between them. CDR1 is SGHVS and CDR2 is FNYEAQ in the germline V gene. The CDR3 length is 15 residues. CDR3 DNA sequence: TGTGCCAGCAGCTTAGAGGGGTCGGGAGGCCCTGAAGCTTTCTTT. This translates into CASSLEGSGGPEAFF.

This clone was recorded a few times. The chain uses TRBV5-1 and TRBJ2-1, with 10 bases lining up with TRBD2. This CDR3 region has 20 residues. The germline gives CDR1 SGHRS, CDR2 YFSETQ. The V gene end was trimmed by 3 bases and the J gene end by 5 bases; junction bases not matched to a gene: 20. CDR3 nucleotides: TGCGCCAGCAGCTCCGTCCTGAACACTAAGCGGGAGGGTCCGCACAATGAGCAGTTCTTC. It is translated as CASSSVLNTKREGPHNEQFF.

The chain is built from TRBV5-1 and TRBJ2-5; no definite D call. V shed 4 bases and J shed 0 bases, with 13 bases lying between them. Germline-derived CDR1 and CDR2 are SGHRS and YFSETQ. The CDR3 has 15 amino acids. The CDR3, as DNA: TGCGCCAGCAGCCGATCCCCCCGGGACCAAGAGACCCAGTACTTC. Its translation is CASSRSPRDQETQYF.

The gene calls are TRBV24-1 and TRBJ2-1, with 9 bases fitting TRBD1. The CDR3 has 15 amino acids. Germline assignment: CDR1 KGHDR and CDR2 SFDVKD. Trimming removed 4 bases from V and 3 bases from J; junction bases left unmatched: 3. The CDR3 coding sequence is TGTGCCACCAGTGAAGGGACAGGGTACTACAATGAGCAGTTCTTC. Translating gives CATSEGTGYYNEQFF.

The chain employs TRBV28 and TRBJ2-1; 10 bases map to TRBD2. Germline loops: CDR1 MDHEN, CDR2 SYDVKM. The CDR3 totals 16 residues. The J segment lost 8 bases and the V segment lost 1 base, leaving 8 bases of the junction unmatched. In DNA, the CDR3 is TGTGCCAGCAGTTTATCCGGGACTAGCGCGTCCGATGAGCAGTTCTTC. This gives the protein CASSLSGTSASDEQFF.

The V call is TRBV30, the J call TRBJ2-1; D remains ambiguous. Germline assignment: CDR1 GTSNPN and CDR2 SVGIG (reference sequence). CDR3 length: 13 residues. The V end was cut by 5 bases, the J end by 5 bases, with 13 bases between. CDR3 amino acids: CAWCRQTNNEQFF. The CDR3 DNA reads TGTGCCTGGTGCAGACAAACAAACAATGAGCAGTTCTTC.

This rearrangement joins TRBV6-1 to TRBJ1-5; a possible D gene is TRBD1 (5 bases). Trimming took 2 bases from V and 3 from J, leaving 11 bases between them. This CDR3 spans 15 amino acids. Looked up from germline, CDR1 is MNHNS and CDR2 is SASEGT. The CDR3 reads CASSENPRDNQPQHF. CDR3 sequence (DNA): TGTGCCAGCAGTGAAAATCCCAGGGACAATCAGCCCCAGCATTTT.

This chain uses TRBV6-5 with TRBJ1-1; 7 nucleotides line up with TRBD1. CDR1 and CDR2 (germline): MNHEY, SVGAGI. V dropped 6 bases and J dropped 4; count of bases not matched to a gene: 8. The CDR3 sequence is 14 residues long. The CDR3: CASSRDREGTEAFF. The CDR3 region has the DNA TGTGCCAGCAGCCGAGACAGGGAGGGCACTGAAGCTTTCTTT.

The chain carries TRBV5-8 and TRBJ1-1; TRBD1 matches at 10 bases. CDR1 and CDR2 from the germline V gene are SGHTS and YDEGEE. V lost 4 bases, J lost 4 bases, and 10 bases stayed unmatched. The CDR3 runs 16 residues. CDR3 protein: CASSAGQGFWGTEAFF. CDR3 sequence (DNA): TGTGCCAGCAGCGCGGGACAGGGGTTTTGGGGCACTGAAGCTTTCTTT.

The rearrangement links TRBV27 to TRBJ2-1; D is unresolved. This CDR3 has 17 residues. In germline, CDR1 is MNHEY, CDR2 SMNVEV (reference sequence). The V end was cut by 2 bases, the J end by 0 bases, with 14 bases between. The CDR3 coding sequence is TGTGCCAGCAGTTTAGGTTCTATAGAGAGCTCCTACAATGAGCAGTTCTTC. Its translation is CASSLGSIESSYNEQFF.

This clone was seen only a few times. The rearrangement links TRBV28 to TRBJ2-2; 10 nucleotides match TRBD2. The CDR3 totals 18 residues. From germline, CDR1 is MDHEN and CDR2 SYDVKM. The V segment lost 0 bases and the J segment 1 base; nucleotides outside the gene matches: 5. The CDR3 region is CASSLWEASGGNTGELFF. In nucleotides, the CDR3 is TGTGCCAGCAGTTTATGGGAGGCTAGCGGGGGGAACACCGGGGAGCTGTTTTTT.

The chain has TRBV5-4 and TRBJ2-7, with TRBD2 matching 10 bases. Trimming at V came to 4 bases and at J to 7 bases, leaving 14 bases not matched to a gene. Germline-derived CDR1 and CDR2 are SGHNT and YYREEE (reference sequence). The CDR3 consists of 16 residues. The DNA of the CDR3 is TGTGCCAGCAGCATTCGGACTAGCGGAGCCCCGGGGGAGCAGTACTTC. Its protein product is CASSIRTSGAPGEQYF. The full variable domain, rest sourced from reference TRBV5-4 and TRBJ2-7, is ETGVTQSPTHLIKTRGQQVTLRCSSQSGHNTVSWYQQALGQGPQFIFQYYREEENGRGNFPPRFSGLQFPNYSSELNVNALELDDSALYLCASSIRTSGAPGEQYFGPGTRLTVT.

The chain has TRBV5-6 and TRBJ2-7, with 8 bases aligning to TRBD2. Germline CDR1 reads SGHDT; CDR2 reads YYEEEE. The CDR3 consists of 12 residues. Trimming cost V 4 bases and J 3 bases; bases outside gene matches: 0. DNA for the CDR3: TGTGCCAGCAGCCGGGGGGGCTACGAGCAGTACTTC. It translates to CASSRGGYEQYF.

Turning to this clone: A junction end diverges from the germline sequence, so it may reflect a read error. The chain recombines TRBV6-6 with TRBJ1-1; D call uncertain. This CDR3 contains 13 residues. In germline, CDR1 is MNHNY, CDR2 SVGAGI (reference sequence). CDR3 sequence: CASSYSIIGSLPF. In nucleotides, the CDR3 is TGTGCCAGCAGTTACTCGATTATAGGCTCACTTCCCTTT.

The chain is built from TRBV6-5 and TRBJ1-4; D may be TRBD1 (5 bases). Per the germline V gene, CDR1 is MNHEY and CDR2 is SVGAGI. Trimming removed 4 bases from V and 3 bases from J, with 15 bases in between. This CDR3 spans 16 amino acids. The CDR3 is CASSSLSGSANEKLFF. The CDR3 DNA follows: TGTGCCAGCAGTTCCCTCTCAGGGTCCGCTAATGAAAAACTGTTTTTT.

The chain has TRBV11-2 and TRBJ1-1, with 7 bases identical to TRBD1. The CDR3 has 16 amino acids. CDR1 is SGHAT and CDR2 is FQNNGV in the germline V gene. V lost 5 bases, J lost 4 bases, and 13 bases stayed unmatched. Written as DNA, the CDR3 is TGTGCCAGCAGCCCAATTCGGGGGCAGGGGGGCACTGAAGCTTTCTTT. This codes for CASSPIRGQGGTEAFF.